One and the same sample provided the 19 T cell receptor beta chains below, sequenced in a study of OX40 agonist ivuxolimab in advanced cancers. Repertoires were generated with immunoSEQ multiplex PCR, while TCRdb's copy carries only in-frame clones and drops some. The repertoire has 35,000 to 45,000 clones, around four fifths of them found once; the top ten carry around 2.7%. The specimen comprised CD4+ or CD8+ T cells sorted from blood, sampled in a trial of the OX40 agonist ivuxolimab. Receptors originate from an adult with an advanced solid tumor such as melanoma, head and neck, liver or kidney cancer.

The chain carries TRBV6-5 and TRBJ2-5; D uncertain. V was shortened by 0 bases and J by 2 bases, with 7 bases between the two germline ends. Per the germline V gene, CDR1 is MNHEY and CDR2 is SVGAGI. The CDR3 runs 14 residues. Here the CDR3 DNA reads TGTGCCAGCAGTTACTCGACTGGTCAAGAGACCCAGTACTTC. This translates into CASSYSTGQETQYF.

As regards this clone: This sample includes further DNA sequences coding for the same CDR3. This chain joins TRBV2 and TRBJ2-1; D might be TRBD1 (6 bases). The ends were cut back, 9 bases at V and 8 bases at J, with 23 bases in the middle. The CDR3 sequence is 15 residues long. From germline, CDR1 is SNHLY and CDR2 FYNNEI. This CDR3 is CASRPGAGERYEQFF. Written as DNA, the CDR3 is TGTGCCAGTAGACCTGGGGCAGGGGAAAGATATGAGCAGTTCTTC.

The chain combines TRBV20-1 with TRBJ1-1, with D unclear. Germline CDR1 reads DFQATT; CDR2 reads SNEGSKA (reference sequence). V was clipped by 6 bases and J by 2 bases, with 7 bases between them. This CDR3 is 11 amino acids long. DNA for the CDR3: TGCAGTGCGACGGCCAACACTGAAGCTTTCTTT. Its protein is CSATANTEAFF.

This sequence joins TRBV29-1 and TRBJ2-7, with D unresolved. Germline loops: CDR1 SQVTM, CDR2 ANQGSEA. V was shortened by 1 base and J by 5 bases, with 15 bases between the two germline ends. The CDR3 has 14 residues. CDR3 nucleotides: TGCAGCGTTGAAGTTGGCCGGCCCTACCACGAGCAGTACTTC. Amino acids: CSVEVGRPYHEQYF.

With regard to this clone: One end of the junction varies from germline; a read error may be responsible. The chain employs TRBV7-9 and TRBJ2-7; D possibly uses TRBD1 or TRBD2 (6 bases each). From germline, CDR1 is SEHNR and CDR2 FQNEAQ (reference sequence). This CDR3 comprises 14 residues. CDR3 bases: TGTGCCAGCAGCTTACCCGGAGGGGGGACCCCCCCGGACTTC. It yields the protein CASSLPGGGTPPDF.

The CDR3 here is CASSFRGVGYTF. The DNA of the CDR3 is TGTGCCAGCAGTTTTCGGGGGGTCGGCTACACCTTC. V gene TRBV28 combines with J gene TRBJ1-2; tentatively, D is TRBD1 (5 bases). Germline V CDR1 and CDR2: MDHEN, SYDVKM. The CDR3 spans 12 residues. Deletions cut 3 bases from V and 8 bases from J, with 10 bases between.

V gene TRBV28 combines with J gene TRBJ2-7, with 7 bases identical to TRBD2. The CDR3 has 14 residues. The V and J ends lost 2 bases and 2 bases, in that order; junction bases with no gene match: 3. Looked up from germline, CDR1 is MDHEN and CDR2 is SYDVKM. As DNA, the CDR3 is TGTGCCAGCAGTTTAGGGACTACCCCCTACGAGCAGTACTTC. Encoded protein: CASSLGTTPYEQYF. The full variable domain, its missing parts supplied by reference TRBV28 and TRBJ2-7, is DVKVTQSSRYLVKRTGEKVFLECVQDMDHENMFWYRQDPGLGLRLIYFSYDVKMKEKGDIPEGYSVSREKKERFSLILESASTNQTSMYLCASSLGTTPYEQYFGPGTRLTVT.

The V gene is TRBV11-3, the J gene TRBJ1-2; 11 positions agree with TRBD1. Germline lookup yields CDR1 SGHNT and CDR2 YENEEA. The V segment lost 5 bases and the J segment 4 bases; nucleotides outside the gene matches: 12. The CDR3 spans 17 residues. The CDR3 region has the DNA TGTGCCAGCAGCCTCGGACAGGGGGCGGGTTGGGCCTATGGCTACACCTTC. Protein sequence: CASSLGQGAGWAYGYTF.

The chain couples TRBV7-2 to TRBJ2-7, with a possible D match to TRBD1 (7 bases). The CDR3 has 15 residues. V lost 5 bases and J lost 3, with 17 bases in between. CDR1 SGHTA and CDR2 FQGNSA come from the germline V gene. The DNA of the CDR3 is TGTGCCAGCAGCCCAGGGGGACTGATCATCTACGAGCAGTACTTC. Its translation: CASSPGGLIIYEQYF.

The CDR3 region has the DNA TGTGCCAGCAGACGAAACCGGGCCTACTATGGCTACACCTTC. Translation gives CASRRNRAYYGYTF. This chain uses TRBV6-5 with TRBJ1-2; D is unresolved. CDR3 size: 14 residues. Trimming shortened V by 6 bases and J by 3 bases, and 14 bases separated the two germline ends. The V gene's germline CDR1 is MNHEY and CDR2 SVGAGI.

This chain uses TRBV9 with TRBJ2-2; D is ambiguous. The CDR3 has 12 residues. Germline V gene lookup returns CDR1 SGDLS and CDR2 YYNGEE. V was pared by 0 bases and J by 5 bases, with 2 bases between. The CDR3 reads CASSVGTGELFF. The CDR3 coding sequence is TGTGCCAGCAGCGTAGGAACCGGGGAGCTGTTTTTT.

CDR3 sequence: CASSLSWLGGNEQFF. The CDR3 nucleotides read TGTGCCAGCAGTTTATCTTGGCTAGGGGGCAATGAGCAGTTCTTC. The chain recombines TRBV27 with TRBJ2-1, with D possibly TRBD1 on 6 matching bases. The CDR3 loop spans 15 amino acids. Germline values: CDR1 MNHEY, CDR2 SMNVEV (reference sequence). V was cut by 0 bases and J by 6 bases, with 12 bases left in between.

The gene calls are TRBV28 and TRBJ2-7; D may match TRBD1 or TRBD2 (5 bases each). Germline V gene lookup returns CDR1 MDHEN and CDR2 SYDVKM. Trimming removed 3 bases at V and 3 bases at J, with 15 bases between. This CDR3 is 15 amino acids long. In nucleotides, the CDR3 is TGTGCCAGCAGTTTGCGGGTGACAGCCTACTACGAGCAGTACTTC. Translation gives CASSLRVTAYYEQYF.

The chain joins TRBV27 to TRBJ2-7, with TRBD2 as a possible D gene (6 bases). CDR1 is MNHEY and CDR2 is SMNVEV in the germline V gene (reference sequence). CDR3 length equals 14 residues. V was trimmed by 6 bases and J by 4 bases, leaving 16 bases between them. The CDR3 DNA follows: TGTGCCAGCAGGGGGGGAGGAGGACCTTACGAGCAGTACTTC. It is translated as CASRGGGGPYEQYF.

The chain recombines TRBV11-3 with TRBJ2-3; unclear D gene. CDR1 and CDR2 from the germline V gene are SGHNT and YENEEA. Between the trimmed V and J ends, which lost 1 base and 0 bases, there was a span of 11 bases. The CDR3 totals 16 residues. Here the CDR3 reads CASSLGLGPSTDTQYF. The CDR3, as DNA: TGTGCCAGCAGCTTAGGACTTGGGCCTAGCACAGATACGCAGTATTTT.

This clone was recorded only once. V gene TRBV28 combines with J gene TRBJ1-2; D call uncertain. From germline, CDR1 is MDHEN and CDR2 SYDVKM. The ends were cut back, 5 bases at V and 4 bases at J, with 8 bases in the middle. The CDR3 spans 12 residues. The CDR3 coding sequence is TGTGCCAGCAGTGAAGCCCTCTATGGCTACACCTTC. Its translation is CASSEALYGYTF.

This clone is medium-sized. The chain joins TRBV29-1 to TRBJ2-1, with D unresolved. V was clipped by 4 bases and J by 8 bases, with 6 bases between them. The CDR3 consists of 10 residues. Germline values: CDR1 SQVTM, CDR2 ANQGSEA. CDR3 residues: CSVVHHEQFF. The CDR3 nucleotides read TGCAGCGTTGTCCACCATGAGCAGTTCTTC.

As regards this clone: Within the sample, other DNA sequences also encode this same CDR3. V is TRBV4-3 and J is TRBJ1-2; maybe TRBD1 (5 bases). Trimming left V 0 bases short and J 3 bases short, with 11 bases between. CDR1 and CDR2 from the germline V gene are LGHNA and YSLEER. The CDR3 extends over 15 amino acids. CDR3 bases: TGCGCCAGCAGCCAAGACCCCCGGGGGGACTATGGCTACACCTTC. Translating it yields CASSQDPRGDYGYTF.

The V call is TRBV2, the J call TRBJ2-3; 10 bases line up with TRBD1. V shed 6 bases, J shed 2 bases, and the junction held 8 bases outside the gene matches. Per the germline V gene, CDR1 is SNHLY and CDR2 is FYNNEI. The CDR3 runs to 16 residues. CDR3 nucleotides: TGTGCCAGCAGGAGTGACAGGGGGCGGACCACAGATACGCAGTATTTT. Translated: CASRSDRGRTTDTQYF.